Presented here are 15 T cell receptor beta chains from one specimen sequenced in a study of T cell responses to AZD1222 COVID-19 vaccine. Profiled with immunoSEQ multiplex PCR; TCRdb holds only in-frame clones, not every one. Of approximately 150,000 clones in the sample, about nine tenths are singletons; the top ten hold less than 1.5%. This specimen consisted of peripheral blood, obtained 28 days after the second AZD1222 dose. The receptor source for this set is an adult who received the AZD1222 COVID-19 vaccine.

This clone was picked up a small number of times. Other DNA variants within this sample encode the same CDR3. The CDR3 nucleotides are TGTGCCAGCAGCCACGCGGGGGAGACCCAGTACTTC. Amino acids: CASSHAGETQYF. V gene TRBV3-1 (or the pseudogene TRBV3-2) combines with J gene TRBJ2-5; TRBD2 might be the D (6 bases). The V gene lost 3 bases and the J gene lost 5 bases, with 7 bases spanning the gap. This CDR3 has 12 amino acids. Germline-derived CDR1 and CDR2 are LGHDT and YNNKEL (reference sequence).

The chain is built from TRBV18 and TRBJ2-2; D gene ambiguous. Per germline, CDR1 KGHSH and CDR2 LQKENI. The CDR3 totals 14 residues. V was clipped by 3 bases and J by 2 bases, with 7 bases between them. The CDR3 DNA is TGTGCCAGCTCACCTTCAAGAAACACCGGGGAGCTGTTTTTT. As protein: CASSPSRNTGELFF.

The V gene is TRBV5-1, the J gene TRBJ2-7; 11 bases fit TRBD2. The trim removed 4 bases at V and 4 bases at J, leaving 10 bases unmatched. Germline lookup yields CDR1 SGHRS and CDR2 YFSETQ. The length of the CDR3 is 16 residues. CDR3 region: CASSPKLAGVVYEQYF. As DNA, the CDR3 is TGCGCCAGCAGCCCTAAACTAGCGGGAGTTGTTTACGAGCAGTACTTC.

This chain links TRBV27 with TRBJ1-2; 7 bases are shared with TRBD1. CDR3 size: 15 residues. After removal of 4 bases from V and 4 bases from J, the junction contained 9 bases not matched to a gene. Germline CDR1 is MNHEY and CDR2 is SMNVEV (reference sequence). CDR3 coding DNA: TGTGCCAGCAGTTACAAGACAGGGAGGTCCTATGGCTACACCTTC. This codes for CASSYKTGRSYGYTF.

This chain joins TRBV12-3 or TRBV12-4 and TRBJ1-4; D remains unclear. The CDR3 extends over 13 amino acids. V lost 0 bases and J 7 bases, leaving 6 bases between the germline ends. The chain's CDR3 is CASSLAEGEKLFF. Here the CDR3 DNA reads TGTGCCAGCAGTTTAGCGGAGGGTGAAAAACTGTTTTTT.

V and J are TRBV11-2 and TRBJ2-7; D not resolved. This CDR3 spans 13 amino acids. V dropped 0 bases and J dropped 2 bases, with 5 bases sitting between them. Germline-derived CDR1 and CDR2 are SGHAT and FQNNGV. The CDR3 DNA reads TGTGCCAGCAGCTTAGACGGTCCCTACGAGCAGTACTTC. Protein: CASSLDGPYEQYF.

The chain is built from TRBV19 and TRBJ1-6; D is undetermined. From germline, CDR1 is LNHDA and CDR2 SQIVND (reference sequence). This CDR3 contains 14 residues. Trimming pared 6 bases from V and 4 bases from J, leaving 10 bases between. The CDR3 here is CASRDPDYNSPLHF. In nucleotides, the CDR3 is TGTGCCAGTAGGGATCCGGATTATAATTCACCCCTCCACTTT.

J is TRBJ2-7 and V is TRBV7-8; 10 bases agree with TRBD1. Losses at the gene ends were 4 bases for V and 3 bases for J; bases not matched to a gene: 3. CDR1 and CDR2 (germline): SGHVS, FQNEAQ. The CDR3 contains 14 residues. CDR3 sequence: CASSSGTGVYEQYF. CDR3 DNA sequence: TGTGCCAGCAGCTCCGGGACAGGGGTCTACGAGCAGTACTTC.

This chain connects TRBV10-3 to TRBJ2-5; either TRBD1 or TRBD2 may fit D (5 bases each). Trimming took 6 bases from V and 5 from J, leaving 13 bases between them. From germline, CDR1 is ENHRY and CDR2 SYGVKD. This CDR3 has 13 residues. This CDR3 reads CAIREGPGETQYF. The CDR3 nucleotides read TGTGCCATCAGAGAGGGACCTGGGGAGACCCAGTACTTC.

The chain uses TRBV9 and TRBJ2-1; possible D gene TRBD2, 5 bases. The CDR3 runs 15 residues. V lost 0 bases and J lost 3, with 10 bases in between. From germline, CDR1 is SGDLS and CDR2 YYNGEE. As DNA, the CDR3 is TGTGCCAGCAGCGTAGATCCGGGGTACTACAATGAGCAGTTCTTC. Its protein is CASSVDPGYYNEQFF.

CDR3 nucleotide sequence: TGTGCCAGCAGCCACGGACAGGGGATGGGAAAACTGTTTTTT. Protein product: CASSHGQGMGKLFF. This rearrangement joins TRBV13 to TRBJ1-4, with 9 bases fitting TRBD1. Trimming removed 5 bases from V and 10 bases from J; junction bases left unmatched: 8. The V gene's germline CDR1 is PRHDT and CDR2 FYEKMQ (reference sequence). This CDR3 is 14 amino acids long.

The CDR3 loop reads CASSVRQGNGELFF. CDR3 DNA sequence: TGTGCCAGCAGCGTTCGCCAGGGGAACGGGGAGCTGTTTTTT. This sequence joins TRBV9 and TRBJ2-2; possible D gene TRBD1, 6 bases. The germline gives CDR1 SGDLS, CDR2 YYNGEE. The CDR3 runs to 14 residues. Trimming removed 2 bases from V and 7 bases from J, with 12 bases in between.

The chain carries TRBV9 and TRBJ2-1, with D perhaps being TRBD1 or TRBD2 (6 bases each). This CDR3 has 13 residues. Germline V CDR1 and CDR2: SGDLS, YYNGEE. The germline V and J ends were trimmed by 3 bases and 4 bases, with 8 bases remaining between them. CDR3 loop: CASSGGTYNEQFF. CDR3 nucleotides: TGTGCCAGCAGCGGCGGGACATACAATGAGCAGTTCTTC.

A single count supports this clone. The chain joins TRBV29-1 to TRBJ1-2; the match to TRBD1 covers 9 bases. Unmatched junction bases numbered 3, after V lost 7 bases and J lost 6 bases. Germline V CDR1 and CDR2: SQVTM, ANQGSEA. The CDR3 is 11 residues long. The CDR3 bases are TGCAGCGCCTGGACAGGGGATGGCTACACCTTC. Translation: CSAWTGDGYTF.

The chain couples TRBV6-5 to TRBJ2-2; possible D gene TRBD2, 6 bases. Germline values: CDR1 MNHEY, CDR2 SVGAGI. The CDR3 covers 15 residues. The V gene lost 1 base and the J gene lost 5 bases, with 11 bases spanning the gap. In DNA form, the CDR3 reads TGTGCCAGCAGTTACTACCAGGGAGGAACCGGGGAGCTGTTTTTT. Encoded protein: CASSYYQGGTGELFF.